This T cell receptor beta chain is drawn from a study of beta chain features in type 1 diabetes (dated by TCRdb to the late 2010s). Describing the broader study: Mean age, gender distribution, total cell number and subset yield were not different between patients and healthy donors. Whereas all 28 donors provided naive and central memory subsets, regulatory and stem cell-like memory subsets were isolated from just 8 patients and roughly eight healthy donors. A total of roughly 100 million sorted cells were examined across all samples, and the number of cells per subset was strongly correlated with RNA yield. In the study, recently diagnosed type 1 diabetes patients and matched healthy donors were compared on the TCRB repertoires of their sorted circulating CD4+ T cell subsets.

The CDR3 covers 12 residues, taking in both the cysteine and the phenylalanine. Just CDR3 DNA is preserved here, 36 bases in frame from base 1. Taken from the germline V gene (reference sequence), the CDR1 and CDR2 loops are MNHEY and SMNVEV. Deletion took 6 bases off V and 4 bases off J, with a span of 7 bases between the germline ends. Each donor gave one peripheral blood draw, averaging roughly 0.11 L, which was collected into heparinised tubes. Using a panel that included CD45RO, CCR7, CD25, CD127, CD95 and CD27, naive, central memory, regulatory and stem cell-like memory CD4+ T cells were sorted on a BD FACSAria II. All sorted populations exceeded 95% purity. Right away, PBMCs were isolated by Lymphoprep density gradient centrifugation and were stained directly, with no culture step. So that batch effects would be minimized, each experiment stained and sorted samples in pairs, pairing one healthy donor with one patient.

All of the isolated RNA was reverse transcribed with the High Capacity cDNA Reverse Transcription Kit, so expressed TCRB transcripts were sequenced. Deep immunoSEQ sequencing was applied to naive, central memory and regulatory T cell samples, giving an average of roughly 3.5 million total reads per sample. Sorted cells were lysed in RLT buffer and RNA was extracted with DNase-treated RNeasy Micro or Mini kits, depending on cell number. To prevent cross-contamination, every cell subset was processed on its own, while patient and healthy donor samples were processed together. The immunoSEQ multiplex PCR was used to amplify TCRB sequences from cDNA, generating 87-bp fragments that spanned the CDR3 region. Amplicons were sequenced on the Illumina HiSeq platform. Per the source publication's procedure: Synthetic template baselines were used to correct PCR bias computationally, reads within Hamming distance 2 were collapsed, and singletons that could not be merged were discarded. By aligning reads against IMGT, V, D and J genes, CDR3 length, and insertions or deletions at six rearrangement sites were assigned. Within each subset, clonotype counts were normalized to sorted cell number, and only after that were true diversity and Gini coefficients computed with the tcR R package. The overlap coefficient, calculated on TCRB nucleotide sequences, was used to measure repertoire sharing. Not all clones reach the TCRdb copy of this immuneACCESS table, which keeps in-frame sequences only. Checked studies attribute under half of the gap to unresolved V genes and leave the rest unexplained. V, J and clone size are taken as reported in that table, and D and trimming were inferred from the DNA itself. Recorded for this sample are some 350,000 clones; around 10% of them occurred a single time. The ten largest make up approximately 0.6% of the sample.

Study-wide findings and limitations: Because cDNA was sequenced instead of genomic DNA, highly expressing activated cells could be over-represented, though the groups showed no difference in activation or CD3 levels. A moderate but significant shortening of TCRB CDR3 length was observed in type 1 diabetes patients in all four CD4+ subsets. Because small numbers of individuals were included in the HLA sub-analyses, any influence of HLA type on TCRB rearrangement was left unresolved. Naive, central memory and regulatory TCRB repertoires appeared more similar among patients than among healthy donors. Shorter templates might have been favored by PCR, but patient and control samples were amplified and corrected together, so both groups would have been affected equally by any skew. Patients with type 1 diabetes made fewer insertions and deleted more nucleotides at VDJ recombination sites, implying thymic rearrangement abnormalities.

On this clone: Its antigen is not yet known. Base qualities are not at hand, and no much larger clone is one base apart.

The chain joins TRBV27 to TRBJ2-1, with no confident D gene call. The sequence was collected from a man aged 30 to 45 with type 1 diabetes. Material for sequencing was central memory CD4+ T cells from blood. The nucleotide sequence reads as follows: TGTGCCAGCAGGCAGCCATACAATGAGCAGTTCTTC. This encodes CASRQPYNEQFF.